This T cell receptor beta chain comes out of a study of blood T cell repertoires in COVID-19. Whole-study context: The analysed material was cDNA or gDNA that came from T cells, B-cell-depleted T cells, or PBMCs.

As to this clone: The same CDR3 can be traced to other DNA sequences in this sample.

Using immunoSEQ multiplex PCR, the repertoire was profiled, and TCRdb retains in-frame clones only, with some absent. The sample lists under 75,000 clones, around 88% occurring once. V lost 3 bases and J 4 bases, leaving 9 bases between the germline ends. This CDR3 spans 13 amino acids. Germline CDR1 is KGHSH and CDR2 is LQKENI. The V gene is TRBV18, the J gene TRBJ1-2; unclear D gene. The sequencing input was peripheral blood. The TCR originated in an elderly woman with active COVID-19. CDR3 residues: CASSPQQIYGYTF. The CDR3 DNA is TGTGCCAGCTCACCGCAACAAATCTATGGCTACACCTTC.